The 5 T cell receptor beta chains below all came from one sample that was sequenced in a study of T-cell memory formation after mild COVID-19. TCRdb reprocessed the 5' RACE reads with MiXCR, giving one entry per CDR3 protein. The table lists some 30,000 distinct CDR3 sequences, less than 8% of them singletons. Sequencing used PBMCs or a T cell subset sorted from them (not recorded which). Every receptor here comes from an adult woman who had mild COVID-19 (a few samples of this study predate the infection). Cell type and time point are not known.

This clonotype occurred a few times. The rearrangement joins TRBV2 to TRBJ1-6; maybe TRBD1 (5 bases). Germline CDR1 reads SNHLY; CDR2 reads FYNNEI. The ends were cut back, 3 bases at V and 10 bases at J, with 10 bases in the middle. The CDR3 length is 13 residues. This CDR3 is CASSDRAYSPLHF. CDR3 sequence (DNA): TGTGCCAGCAGTGACAGGGCCTACTCACCCCTCCACTTT.

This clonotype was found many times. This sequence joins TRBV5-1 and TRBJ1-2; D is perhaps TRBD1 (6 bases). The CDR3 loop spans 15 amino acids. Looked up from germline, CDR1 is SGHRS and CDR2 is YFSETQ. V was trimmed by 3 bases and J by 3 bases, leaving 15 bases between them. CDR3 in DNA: TGCGCCAGCAGCTCGGGACAAGCATCTGACTATGGCTACACCTTC. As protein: CASSSGQASDYGYTF.

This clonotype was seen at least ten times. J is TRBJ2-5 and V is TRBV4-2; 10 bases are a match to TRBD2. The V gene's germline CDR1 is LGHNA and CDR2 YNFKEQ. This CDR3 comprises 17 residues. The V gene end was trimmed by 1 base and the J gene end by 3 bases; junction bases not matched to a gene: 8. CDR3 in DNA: TGTGCCAGCAGCCAAGGCCCCCTGAGCGGGGGGGAAGAGACCCAGTACTTC. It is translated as CASSQGPLSGGEETQYF.

CDR3 nucleotide sequence: TGTGCCAGCATTTTGCGTAGGACAGGCGAGCAGTACGTC. The encoded protein is CASILRRTGEQYV. The chain has TRBV28 and TRBJ2-7; 7 nucleotides align to TRBD1. CDR3 size: 13 residues. The V gene end was trimmed by 7 bases and the J gene end by 6 bases; junction bases not matched to a gene: 9. Per the germline V gene, CDR1 is MDHEN and CDR2 is SYDVKM.

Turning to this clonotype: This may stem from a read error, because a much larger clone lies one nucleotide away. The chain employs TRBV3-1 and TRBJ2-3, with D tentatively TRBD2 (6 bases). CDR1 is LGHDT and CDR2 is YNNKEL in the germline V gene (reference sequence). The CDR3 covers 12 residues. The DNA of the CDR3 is TGTGCCAGCAACCAAGACGGGCGGGGTCTGTATTTT. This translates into CASNQDGRGLYF.